Presented here are 2 T cell receptor beta chains from one specimen sequenced in a study of blood T cell repertoires in COVID-19. This table comes from immunoSEQ multiplex PCR, and its TCRdb copy is limited to in-frame clones, with some not included. In the table there are roughly 160,000 clones, about 86% of which are singletons. The specimen was peripheral blood. Receptor source: a woman aged 65 to 85 who had recovered from COVID-19.

V usage is TRBV27 and J usage is TRBJ2-1, with a tentative D call TRBD1 (5 bases). The V gene lost 2 bases and the J gene lost 2 bases, with 13 bases spanning the gap. CDR3 length: 16 amino acids. CDR1 is MNHEY, CDR2 SMNVEV, per germline (reference sequence). The chain's CDR3 is CASSLRQGGPYNEQFF. The CDR3, as DNA: TGTGCCAGCAGTTTAAGGCAGGGCGGTCCCTACAATGAGCAGTTCTTC.

The chain joins TRBV19 to TRBJ2-1; 7 nucleotides agree with TRBD1. This CDR3 is 18 amino acids long. The trim removed 0 bases at V and 6 bases at J, leaving 14 bases unmatched. Germline V CDR1 and CDR2: LNHDA, SQIVND (reference sequence). Here the CDR3 DNA reads TGTGCCAGTAGTATAGATGTGGGACAGCCCCGGGCGGGCAATGAGCAGTTCTTC. It is translated as CASSIDVGQPRAGNEQFF. The full variable domain, rest sourced from reference TRBV19 and TRBJ2-1, is DGGITQSPKYLFRKEGQNVTLSCEQNLNHDAMYWYRQDPGQGLRLIYYSQIVNDFQKGDIAEGYSVSREKKESFPLTVTSAQKNPTAFYLCASSIDVGQPRAGNEQFFGPGTRLTVL.